This TCR beta chain emerged from a study of CD8 T cells in Susac syndrome. Random hexamers were used to reverse transcribe the RNA input (about 0.5 to 1 ug). Multiplex PCR with immunoSEQ amplified the TCR beta CDR3 across 54 Vbeta and 13 Jbeta. TCRdb re-derived calls from the immunoSEQ multiplex PCR reads in MiXCR, one entry per CDR3 protein. The sample has about 90,000 distinct CDR3 sequences, about 93% seen once. Germline CDR1 and CDR2: LNHNV and YYDKDF (reference sequence). The CDR3 totals 12 residues. Trimming took off 8 bases at V and 6 bases at J, with 10 bases between the two ends. Sequencing input: CD8+ T cells from PBMCs. The chain combines TRBV15 with TRBJ2-2; unclear D gene. This sequence originates from a human donor in good health. The CDR3 loop is CATSGPAGELFF. The CDR3 DNA reads as TGTGCCACCTCTGGGCCCGCCGGGGAGCTGTTTTTT.